The source of this TCR beta chain is a study of T cell responses to AZD1222 COVID-19 vaccine. At the level of the study: Doses given second, at about 4 or about 12 weeks, were pooled.

The V and J ends lost 4 bases and 5 bases respectively, with 5 bases between them. The CDR3 sequence is 12 residues long. Germline assignment: CDR1 MDHEN and CDR2 SYDVKM. With respect to this clone: The antigen remains unidentified.

Clones were read by immunoSEQ multiplex PCR, and TCRdb kept only the in-frame ones, dropping some. The sample lists roughly 160,000 clones, 92% seen once, with over 1.5% in the top ten. The study's findings and limits: All repertoire sampling was performed exclusively after the peak T cell response. Donors in the cohort were predominantly white British and more often female, and clonal diversity was possibly underestimated.

The rearrangement uses TRBV28 and TRBJ1-4; no clear D gene. The sample here was peripheral blood, taken on day 0 of AZD1222 vaccination. This sequence was found in an adult in good health. The CDR3 loop reads CASSSVNEKLFF. The CDR3 region has the DNA TGTGCCAGCAGTTCCGTGAATGAAAAACTGTTTTTT.